The entry below describes one TCR beta chain. Its recognized antigen is unknown. The input lacks base qualities; no much larger clone sits a single base away. The time point tag for this specimen amounts to: baseline before first vaccination. Samples from vaccinated people were obtained from the UK trials COV001 and COV002, which included a single-blind randomized controlled phase 2/3 trial of AZD1222 (ChAdOx1 nCoV-19) in healthy adults. For TCRbeta chain sequencing, PBMC samples were collected from trial participants at day 0 and at day 28 after the second dose. The germline V gene (reference sequence) supplies CDR1 SGHNT and CDR2 YYREEE. CDR3 length: 15 amino acids, cysteine to phenylalanine. Here the CDR3 DNA is all that survives: 45 bases in frame from base 1. Clipping removes 4 bases from V and 5 bases from J, with 7 as the unmatched junction base count. The CDR3 regions of human TCRbeta chains were analyzed by immunosequencing. Turning to the authors' computational methods: TCRs in the repertoires were compared against a reference library of SARS-CoV-2-specific TCRs that had been generated with the MIRA antigen-specificity platform. Breadth was defined as the fraction of unique TCRs that were SARS-CoV-2-associated, and depth was defined as the fraction of total T cells that were SARS-CoV-2-associated. Each spike-specific TCR was assigned to its reactive spike region and to a CD4 or CD8 class using the MIRA data. Log10-transformed breadth and depth values were compared by one-way ANOVA with Sidak's multiple comparisons tests. TCRdb carries this immuneACCESS record with in-frame sequences only. Its versions omit some clonotypes, under half of them owing to an unresolved V gene in the studies checked, with the rest unexplained. That table gives V, J and clone size, and the DNA gave D and trimming. Recorded for this sample are roughly 76,000 clones; 86% of them occurred a single time. The top ten hold more than 2% of the sample.

These data originate in a study of T cell responses to AZD1222 COVID-19 vaccine (dated by TCRdb to the early 2020s). A note on the overall study: AZD1222 recipients whose second dose came at about 4 weeks and those whose second dose came at about 12 weeks were combined into one group, since spike-specific TCR depth and breadth did not differ between the two schedules. Trial participants were enrolled by age into subgroups of 18-55, 56-69 and 70-plus years, and around 150, 29 and 61 TCR-sequenced participants, respectively, were included in these subgroups. TCR sequencing covered some 250 trial participants: 207 given two doses of AZD1222 and around 26 given two doses of MenACWY control vaccine. General conclusions and limits of the study: Participants were mostly white British and included more females than males, and it was suggested by the authors that clonal diversity may have been underestimated. In the small 56-69-year group, the increase in depth fell short of significance, most likely because of low power. Conclusions about previously exposed vaccinees were limited because only six AZD1222 recipients were SARS-CoV-2 seropositive at baseline. Because no day 14 peak-response samples were available, the repertoires could be characterized only after the peak T cell response. Nearly half of unique spike-specific TCRs reportedly recognized epitopes outside regions mutated in the B.1.351 and B.1.1.7 variants. Spike-specific TCR breadth and depth rose significantly after two AZD1222 doses compared with day 0 and with MenACWY recipients. The whole spike protein was spanned by vaccine-associated CD4 TCRs, and dominant responses were seen in regions 160-218 and 743-854.

The rearranged segments are TRBV5-4 and TRBJ1-3; a stretch of 9 junction bases matches TRBD1. The sample in question was peripheral blood, obtained on day 0 of AZD1222 vaccination. The source is an adult in good health. The sequence in DNA is TGTGCCAGCAGCCCCGGGACAGGGAGCCGAAACACCATATATTTT. This encodes CASSPGTGSRNTIYF. Reference TRBV5-4 and TRBJ1-3 proteins supply the regions before and after the CDR3; the full variable domain is: ETGVTQSPTHLIKTRGQQVTLRCSSQSGHNTVSWYQQALGQGPQFIFQYYREEENGRGNFPPRFSGLQFPNYSSELNVNALELDDSALYLCASSPGTGSRNTIYFGEGSWLTVV.